Listed here are 2 T cell receptor beta chains from one sample, sequenced in a study of T cells in Graves' hyperthyroidism and ophthalmopathy. Authors of the study amplified TCR beta CDR3 regions from RNA transcripts. The TCR CDR3 first-round RT-PCR relied on the HTBI primer set. TCRdb analysed the multiplex PCR reads with MiXCR anew, one entry per CDR3 protein. The sample includes around 290,000 distinct CDR3 sequences, approximately 15% of them seen just once. The source material was blood. Every receptor here comes from a woman aged 55-70 years with Graves' ophthalmopathy.

The chain has TRBV18 and TRBJ2-2, with 14 bases matching TRBD2. V lost 3 bases to trimming and J lost 6 bases; unmatched junction nucleotides: 6. The CDR3 spans 17 residues. Germline CDR1 reads KGHSH; CDR2 reads LQKENI. The chain's CDR3 is CASSPGLAGVTSGELFF. The CDR3 nucleotides are TGTGCCAGCTCACCGGGACTAGCGGGAGTGACGTCCGGGGAGCTGTTTTTT.

Ten or more counts support this clonotype. This chain joins TRBV2 and TRBJ1-5; D call uncertain. V was clipped by 7 bases and J by 4 bases, with 11 bases between them. The CDR3 contains 13 residues. Germline-derived CDR1 and CDR2 are SNHLY and FYNNEI. CDR3 loop: CASTIGSNQPQHF. The CDR3, as DNA: TGTGCCAGCACCATCGGGAGTAATCAGCCCCAGCATTTT.